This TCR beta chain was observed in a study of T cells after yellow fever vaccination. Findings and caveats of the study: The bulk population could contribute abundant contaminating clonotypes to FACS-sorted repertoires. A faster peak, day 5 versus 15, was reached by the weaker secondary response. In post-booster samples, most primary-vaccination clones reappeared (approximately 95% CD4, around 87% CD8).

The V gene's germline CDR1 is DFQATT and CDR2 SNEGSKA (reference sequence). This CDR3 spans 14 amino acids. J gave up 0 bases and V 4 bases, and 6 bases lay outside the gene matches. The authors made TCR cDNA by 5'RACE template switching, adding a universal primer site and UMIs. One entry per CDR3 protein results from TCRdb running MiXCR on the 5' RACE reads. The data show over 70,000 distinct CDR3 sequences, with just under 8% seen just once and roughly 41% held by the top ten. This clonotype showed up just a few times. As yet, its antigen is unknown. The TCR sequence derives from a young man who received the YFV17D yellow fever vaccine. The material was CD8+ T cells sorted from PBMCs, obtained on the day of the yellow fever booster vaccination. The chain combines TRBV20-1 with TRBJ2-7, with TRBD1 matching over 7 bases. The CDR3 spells CSAIGQAFSYEQYF. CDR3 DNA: TGCAGTGCTATCGGACAGGCCTTCTCCTACGAGCAGTACTTC.